A selection of T cell receptor beta chains follows, all from one sample in a study of a mutant IDH1 vaccine in newly diagnosed glioma. This table comes from immunoSEQ multiplex PCR, and its TCRdb copy is limited to in-frame clones, with some not included. This sample has some 95,000 clones, with around three quarters found just once. The specimen was PBMCs, collected from a glioma patient treated with radiotherapy, temozolomide or both. The receptor source for this set is a middle-aged man with glioma. The CDR3 runs from the conserved cysteine through the conserved F or W. D genes are given only for firm matches. For some rows the clone size is stated as once, few or many, or as a class when expanded; others skip it.

V gene,clone size,J gene,D gene,CDR3 protein,CDR3 DNA
TRBV6-5,.,TRBJ2-5,TRBD2,CASSRTSGTQETQYF,TGTGCCAGCAGCCGGACTAGCGGGACCCAAGAGACCCAGTACTTC
TRBV19,.,TRBJ1-3,.,CASRPNSGNTIYF,TGTGCCAGTCGACCGAACTCTGGAAACACCATATATTTT
TRBV5-4,.,TRBJ2-4,.,CANSPDLNAKNIQYF,TGTGCCAACAGCCCAGACCTCAACGCCAAAAACATTCAGTACTTC
TRBV7-7,.,TRBJ2-2,.,CASSLAGGSNTGELFF,TGTGCTAGCAGCTTAGCCGGGGGTTCGAACACCGGGGAGCTGTTTTTT
TRBV2,.,TRBJ2-3,.,CASSGDTQYF,TGTGCCAGCAGCGGAGATACGCAGTATTTT
TRBV27,.,TRBJ2-7,.,CAGREVLSSYEQYF,TGTGCCGGCAGGGAGGTTTTGAGCTCCTACGAGCAGTACTTC
TRBV7-2,.,TRBJ2-7,TRBD2,CASSLRTGTSGGNYEQYF,TGTGCCAGCAGCTTGAGGACCGGGACTAGCGGGGGGAACTACGAGCAGTACTTC
TRBV7-9,.,TRBJ1-1,.,CASSLGQATVQRGAFF,TGTGCCAGCAGCTTAGGGCAGGCCACAGTGCAAAGAGGTGCTTTCTTT
TRBV4-2,.,TRBJ2-7,TRBD2,CASSQDLAGTYERYF,TGTGCCAGCAGCCAAGATCTAGCGGGAACCTACGAGCGGTACTTC
TRBV19,.,TRBJ1-5,.,CASRGLGGESQPQHF,TGTGCCAGTAGGGGGCTCGGGGGGGAAAGCCAGCCCCAGCATTTT
TRBV7-2,.,TRBJ1-3,.,CASSLNRAGNTIYF,TGTGCCAGCAGCTTAAACAGAGCCGGAAACACCATATATTTT
TRBV21-1,.,TRBJ1-1,.,CASSARSVPTGGAFF,TGTGCCAGCAGCGCCCGATCTGTACCCACCGGGGGGGCTTTCTTT
TRBV6-6,.,TRBJ1-6,TRBD1,CASSYSGGQNSPLHF,TGTGCCAGCAGTTACTCAGGGGGCCAGAATTCACCCCTCCACTTT
TRBV7-9,.,TRBJ2-3,TRBD2,CASSLVGLAGSTDTQYF,TGTGCCAGCAGCTTAGTGGGTCTAGCGGGAAGCACAGATACGCAGTATTTT
TRBV2,.,TRBJ2-1,TRBD2,CASGSGSYNEQFF,TGTGCCAGCGGTAGCGGGAGCTACAATGAGCAGTTCTTC
TRBV7-6,.,TRBJ2-3,TRBD2,CASSPLSGGPDTQYF,TGTGCCAGCAGTCCCCTATCGGGGGGGCCAGATACGCAGTATTTT
TRBV2,once,TRBJ2-7,TRBD2,CASSVTSGSPYEQYF,TGTGCCAGCAGTGTCACTAGCGGGAGCCCCTACGAGCAGTACTTC
TRBV18,.,TRBJ2-1,TRBD1,CASSPPGQVGNEQFF,TGTGCCAGCTCACCACCGGGACAGGTGGGCAATGAGCAGTTCTTC
TRBV6-6,few,TRBJ2-7,.,CASSSSSYEQYF,TGTGCCAGCAGTTCGAGTAGCTACGAGCAGTACTTC
TRBV13,.,TRBJ2-5,TRBD1,CASSFSGTEETQYF,TGTGCCAGCAGCTTTTCCGGGACAGAAGAGACCCAGTACTTC
TRBV9,.,TRBJ2-5,.,CASSGGQFARETQYF,TGTGCCAGCAGCGGGGGCCAGTTTGCGAGGGAGACCCAGTACTTC
TRBV5-1,.,TRBJ2-2,.,CASSFRMKNTGELFF,TGCGCCAGCAGCTTTCGGATGAAGAACACCGGGGAGCTGTTTTTT
TRBV28,.,TRBJ2-7,TRBD1,CASSLPGTGVNEQYF,TGTGCCAGCAGTTTACCGGGGACAGGGGTAAACGAGCAGTACTTC
TRBV4-3,.,TRBJ2-1,TRBD2,CASASAGGSSYNEQFF,TGCGCCAGCGCGTCAGCGGGGGGGAGTTCCTACAATGAGCAGTTCTTC
TRBV5-1,.,TRBJ2-3,.,CASRFNTDTQYF,TGCGCCAGCCGCTTTAACACAGATACGCAGTATTTT
TRBV21-1,.,TRBJ2-5,.,CASSYRPQETQYF,TGTGCCAGCAGCTATCGTCCTCAAGAGACCCAGTACTTC
TRBV27,.,TRBJ1-4,.,CAGGGDYEKLFF,TGTGCCGGCGGAGGAGATTATGAAAAACTGTTTTTT
TRBV5-1,once,TRBJ2-5,TRBD2,CASGISGGQETQYF,TGCGCCAGCGGGATTAGCGGGGGGCAAGAGACCCAGTACTTC
TRBV9,.,TRBJ1-1,.,CASVGGGGNTEAFF,TGTGCCAGCGTGGGTGGGGGCGGCAACACTGAAGCTTTCTTT
TRBV15,.,TRBJ2-6,.,CATSRELVPGANVLTF,TGTGCCACCAGCAGAGAATTAGTCCCTGGGGCCAACGTCCTGACTTTC
TRBV6-5,few,TRBJ1-1,.,CATVGGRGKAFF,TGTGCCACCGTCGGGGGCAGGGGCAAGGCTTTCTTT
TRBV5-6,.,TRBJ2-2,.,CASSFGRTSFTGELFF,TGTGCCAGCAGTTTCGGTCGAACATCCTTCACCGGGGAGCTGTTTTTT
TRBV2,.,TRBJ1-1,.,CASSLWGGVAFF,TGTGCCAGCAGTCTTTGGGGGGGGGTGGCTTTCTTT
TRBV7-9,.,TRBJ1-1,.,CASSFRATEAFF,TGTGCCAGCAGCTTCCGGGCCACTGAAGCTTTCTTT
TRBV6-5,.,TRBJ2-7,.,CASSYFGKAYEQYF,TGTGCCAGCAGTTATTTCGGGAAGGCCTACGAGCAGTACTTC
TRBV28,.,TRBJ1-2,.,CASNGQTSYTF,TGTGCCAGCAACGGCCAGACAAGCTACACCTTC
TRBV7-9,.,TRBJ2-5,.,CASSSKWSGTDQETQYF,TGTGCCAGCAGCTCCAAATGGAGCGGGACAGACCAAGAGACCCAGTACTTC
TRBV6-1,.,TRBJ2-1,TRBD2,CASSVYGGWYNEQFF,TGTGCCAGCAGCGTCTACGGGGGGTGGTACAATGAGCAGTTCTTC
TRBV7-2,.,TRBJ1-2,.,CASSLVGVNYGYTF,TGTGCCAGCAGCTTAGTGGGGGTGAACTATGGCTACACCTTC
TRBV28,.,TRBJ2-5,.,CASSSRISPETQYF,TGTGCCAGCAGTTCACGCATTTCGCCGGAGACCCAGTACTTC
TRBV19,.,TRBJ2-1,.,CASNAEGHEQFF,TGTGCCAGTAACGCCGAGGGGCATGAGCAGTTCTTC
TRBV21-1,.,TRBJ2-3,.,CASSKGAGQEVTDTQYF,TGTGCCAGCAGCAAAGGGGCCGGACAGGAGGTCACAGATACGCAGTATTTT